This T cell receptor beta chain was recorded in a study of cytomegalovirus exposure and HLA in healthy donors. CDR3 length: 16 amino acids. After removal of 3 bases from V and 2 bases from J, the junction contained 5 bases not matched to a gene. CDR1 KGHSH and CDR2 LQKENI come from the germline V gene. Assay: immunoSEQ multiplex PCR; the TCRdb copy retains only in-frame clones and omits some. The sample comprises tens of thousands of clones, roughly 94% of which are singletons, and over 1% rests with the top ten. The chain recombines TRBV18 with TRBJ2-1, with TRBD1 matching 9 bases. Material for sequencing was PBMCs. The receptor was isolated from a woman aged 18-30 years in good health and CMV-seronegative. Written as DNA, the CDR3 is TGTGCCAGCTCACCTTCCGGGACAGGGACCTACAATGAGCAGTTCTTC. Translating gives CASSPSGTGTYNEQFF.